The subject of this entry is one TCR beta chain. Antigen unknown. This entry belongs to a study of OX40 agonist ivuxolimab in advanced cancers. Study details: Given to patients was ivuxolimab, an agonistic anti-OX40 (CD134) antibody. Findings and limits, study-wide: Some nonresponders also had low normalized T-cell clonal expansion. Specificity for antigen went undetermined in the expanded peripheral T cells.

Repertoires were generated with immunoSEQ multiplex PCR, while TCRdb's copy carries only in-frame clones and drops some. This sample has about 46,000 clones, with more than 85% found just once. This CDR3 is built from 15 residues. V lost 8 bases to trimming and J lost 1 base, with 20 bases between them. The germline gives CDR1 SQVTM, CDR2 ANQGSEA. Here the sequenced sample was CD4+ or CD8+ T cells sorted from blood, taken in a trial of the OX40 agonist ivuxolimab. The TCR originated in an adult with an advanced solid tumor such as melanoma, head and neck, liver or kidney cancer. The V call is TRBV29-1, the J call TRBJ1-1; D possibly corresponds to TRBD1 (5 bases). This chain's CDR3 is CSSEGRGRANTEAFF. For the CDR3, the DNA is TGCAGCTCCGAGGGACGGGGACGGGCGAACACTGAAGCTTTCTTT. Complete variable domain (other parts from reference TRBV29-1 and TRBJ1-1): SAVISQKPSRDICQRGTSLTIQCQVDSQVTMMFWYRQQPGQSLTLIATANQGSEATYESGFVIDKFPISRPNLTFSTLTVSNMSPEDSSIYLCSSEGRGRANTEAFFGQGTRLTVV.